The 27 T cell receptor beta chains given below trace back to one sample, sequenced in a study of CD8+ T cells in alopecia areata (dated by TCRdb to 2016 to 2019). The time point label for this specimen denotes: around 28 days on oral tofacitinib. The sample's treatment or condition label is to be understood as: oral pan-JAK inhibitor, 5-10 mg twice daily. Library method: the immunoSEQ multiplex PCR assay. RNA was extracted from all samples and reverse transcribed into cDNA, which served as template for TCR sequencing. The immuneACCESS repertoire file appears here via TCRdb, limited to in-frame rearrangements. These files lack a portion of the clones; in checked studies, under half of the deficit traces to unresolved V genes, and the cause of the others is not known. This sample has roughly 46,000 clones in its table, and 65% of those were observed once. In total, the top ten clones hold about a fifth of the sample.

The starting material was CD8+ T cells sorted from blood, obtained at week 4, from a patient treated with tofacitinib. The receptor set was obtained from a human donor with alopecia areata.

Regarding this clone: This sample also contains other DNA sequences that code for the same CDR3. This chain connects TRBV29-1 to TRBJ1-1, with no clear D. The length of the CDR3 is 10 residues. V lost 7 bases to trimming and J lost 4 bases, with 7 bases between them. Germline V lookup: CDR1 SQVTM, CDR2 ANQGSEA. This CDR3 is CSEGATEAFF. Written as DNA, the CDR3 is TGCAGCGAAGGAGCCACTGAAGCTTTCTTT.

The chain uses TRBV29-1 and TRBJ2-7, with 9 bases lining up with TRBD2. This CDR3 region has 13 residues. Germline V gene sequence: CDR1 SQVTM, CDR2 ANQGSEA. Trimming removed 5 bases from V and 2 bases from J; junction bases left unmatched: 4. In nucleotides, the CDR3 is TGCAGCGTTAAGGGCGGGGGGGCCTACGAGCAGTACTTC. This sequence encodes CSVKGGGAYEQYF.

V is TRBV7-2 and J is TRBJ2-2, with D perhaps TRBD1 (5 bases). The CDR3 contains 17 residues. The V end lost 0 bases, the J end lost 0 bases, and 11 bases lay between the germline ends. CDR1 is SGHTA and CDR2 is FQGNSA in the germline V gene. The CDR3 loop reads CASSLAADRPNTGELFF. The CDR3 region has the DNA TGTGCCAGCAGCTTAGCGGCTGACAGACCGAACACCGGGGAGCTGTTTTTT.

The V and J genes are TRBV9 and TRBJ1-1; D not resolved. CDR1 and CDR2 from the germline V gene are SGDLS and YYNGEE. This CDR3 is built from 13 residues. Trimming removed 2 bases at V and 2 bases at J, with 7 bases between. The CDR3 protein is CASSVGPNTEAFF. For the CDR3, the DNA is TGTGCCAGCAGCGTCGGGCCAAACACTGAAGCTTTCTTT.

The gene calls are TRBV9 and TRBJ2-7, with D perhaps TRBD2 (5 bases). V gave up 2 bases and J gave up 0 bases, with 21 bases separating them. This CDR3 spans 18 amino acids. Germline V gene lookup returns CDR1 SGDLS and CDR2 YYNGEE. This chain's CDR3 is CASSVGPLEGKSSYEQYF. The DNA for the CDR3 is TGTGCCAGCAGCGTCGGCCCCTTAGAGGGAAAGAGCTCCTACGAGCAGTACTTC.

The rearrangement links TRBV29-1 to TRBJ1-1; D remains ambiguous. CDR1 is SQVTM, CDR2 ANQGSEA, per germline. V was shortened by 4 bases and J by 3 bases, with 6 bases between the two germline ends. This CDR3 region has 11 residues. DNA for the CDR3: TGCAGCGTTGGTGAGTACACTGAAGCTTTCTTT. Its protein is CSVGEYTEAFF. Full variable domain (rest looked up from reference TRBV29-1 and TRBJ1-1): SAVISQKPSRDICQRGTSLTIQCQVDSQVTMMFWYRQQPGQSLTLIATANQGSEATYESGFVIDKFPISRPNLTFSTLTVSNMSPEDSSIYLCSVGEYTEAFFGQGTRLTVV.

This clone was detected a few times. The CDR3 nucleotides are TGTGCTAGTGGTTGGACCTCGGATCGGAGCACTGAAGCTTTCTTT. Translated: CASGWTSDRSTEAFF. The chain carries TRBV12-5 and TRBJ1-1; the D is unclear. Germline CDR1 LGHNT, CDR2 FRNRAP. There are 15 residues in the CDR3. V was cut by 4 bases and J by 4 bases, with 16 bases left in between. The variable domain in full, completed from reference TRBV12-5 and TRBJ1-1, reads DARVTQTPRHKVTEMGQEVTMRCQPILGHNTVFWYRQTMMQGLELLAYFRNRAPLDDSGMPKDRFSAEMPDATLATLKIQPSEPRDSAVYFCASGWTSDRSTEAFFGQGTRLTVV.

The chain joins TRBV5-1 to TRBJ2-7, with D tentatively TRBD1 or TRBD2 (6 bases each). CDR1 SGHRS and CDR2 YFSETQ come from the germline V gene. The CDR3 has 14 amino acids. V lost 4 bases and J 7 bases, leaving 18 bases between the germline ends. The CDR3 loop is CASSLRHRGEEQYF. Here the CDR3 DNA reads TGCGCCAGCAGCCTCCGGCATAGGGGGGAGGAGCAGTACTTC. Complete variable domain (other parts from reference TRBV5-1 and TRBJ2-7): KAGVTQTPRYLIKTRGQQVTLSCSPISGHRSVSWYQQTPGQGLQFLFEYFSETQRNKGNFPGRFSGRQFSNSRSEMNVSTLELGDSALYLCASSLRHRGEEQYFGPGTRLTVT.

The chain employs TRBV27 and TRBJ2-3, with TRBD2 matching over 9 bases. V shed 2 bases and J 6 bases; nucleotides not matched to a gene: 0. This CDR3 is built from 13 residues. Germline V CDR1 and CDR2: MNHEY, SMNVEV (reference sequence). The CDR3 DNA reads TGTGCCAGCAGTTTACTAGCGGGGGATACGCAGTATTTT. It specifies CASSLLAGDTQYF.

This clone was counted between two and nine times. CDR3 sequence reads: CASSWDFNIQYF. In DNA form, the CDR3 reads TGTGCCAGTAGCTGGGACTTCAACATTCAGTACTTC. The chain employs TRBV19 and TRBJ2-4, with D maybe TRBD2 (6 bases). This CDR3 is built from 12 residues. Trimming stripped 6 bases from V and 7 bases from J, with 10 bases between. Germline V lookup: CDR1 LNHDA, CDR2 SQIVND (reference sequence).

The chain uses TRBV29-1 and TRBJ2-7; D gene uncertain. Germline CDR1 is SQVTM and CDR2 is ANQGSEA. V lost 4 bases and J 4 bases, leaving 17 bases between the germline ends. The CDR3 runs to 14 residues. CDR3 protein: CSVVWQTHEYEQYF. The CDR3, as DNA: TGCAGCGTTGTTTGGCAGACACACGAGTACGAGCAGTACTTC.

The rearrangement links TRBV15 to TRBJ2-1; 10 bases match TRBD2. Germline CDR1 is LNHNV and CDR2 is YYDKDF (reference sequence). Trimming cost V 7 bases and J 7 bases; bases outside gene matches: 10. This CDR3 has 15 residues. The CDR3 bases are TGTGCCACCACAAATCTAGCGGGGGAATTGAATGAGCAGTTCTTC. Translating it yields CATTNLAGELNEQFF.

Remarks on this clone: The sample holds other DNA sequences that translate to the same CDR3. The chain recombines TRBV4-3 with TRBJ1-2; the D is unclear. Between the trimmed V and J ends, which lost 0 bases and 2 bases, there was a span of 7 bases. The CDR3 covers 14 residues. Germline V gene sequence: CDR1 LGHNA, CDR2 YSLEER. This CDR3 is CASSQDRGNYGYTF. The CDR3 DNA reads TGCGCCAGCAGCCAAGATCGAGGGAACTATGGCTACACCTTC.

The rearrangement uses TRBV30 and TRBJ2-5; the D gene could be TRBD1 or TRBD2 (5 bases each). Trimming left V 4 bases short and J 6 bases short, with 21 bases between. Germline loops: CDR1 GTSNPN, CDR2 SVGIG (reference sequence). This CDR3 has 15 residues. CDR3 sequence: CAWIRDGAEEKTQYF. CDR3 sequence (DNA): TGTGCCTGGATACGCGACGGGGCCGAGGAGAAGACCCAGTACTTC.

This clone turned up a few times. The CDR3 DNA is TGCAGCGTTGAAGATATACAGGGGTCGACCGCCGGAGATACGCAGTATTTT. It yields the protein CSVEDIQGSTAGDTQYF. This chain connects TRBV29-1 to TRBJ2-3; 7 bases are a match to TRBD1. Germline values: CDR1 SQVTM, CDR2 ANQGSEA. V shed 0 bases, J shed 5 bases, and the junction held 14 bases outside the gene matches. CDR3 length: 17 amino acids.

The CDR3 nucleotides read TGTGCCAGCAGTTACTCGGAAGGCCCAGATACGCAGTATTTT. It encodes CASSYSEGPDTQYF. The genes are TRBV6-5 and TRBJ2-3, with D unclear. The CDR3 is made up of 14 amino acids. The V gene lost 0 bases and the J gene lost 4 bases, with 8 bases spanning the gap. Germline CDR1 reads MNHEY; CDR2 reads SVGAGI.

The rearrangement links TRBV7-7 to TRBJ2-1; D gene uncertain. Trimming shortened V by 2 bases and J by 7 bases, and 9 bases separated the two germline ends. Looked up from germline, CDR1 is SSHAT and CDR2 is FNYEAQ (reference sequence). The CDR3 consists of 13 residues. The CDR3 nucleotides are TGTGCCAGCAGCTTATCCTCAGCGAATGAGCAGTTCTTC. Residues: CASSLSSANEQFF.

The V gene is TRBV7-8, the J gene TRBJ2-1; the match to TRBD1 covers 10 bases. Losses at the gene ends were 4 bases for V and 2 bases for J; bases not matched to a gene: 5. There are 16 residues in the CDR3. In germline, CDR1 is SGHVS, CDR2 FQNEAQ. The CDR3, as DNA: TGTGCCAGCAGCTCAGGACAGGGGGGGACCTACAATGAGCAGTTCTTC. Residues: CASSSGQGGTYNEQFF. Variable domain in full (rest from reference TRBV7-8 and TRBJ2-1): GAGVSQSPRYKVAKRGQDVALRCDPISGHVSLFWYQQALGQGPEFLTYFQNEAQLDKSGLPSDRFFAERPEGSVSTLKIQRTQQEDSAVYLCASSSGQGGTYNEQFFGPGTRLTVL.

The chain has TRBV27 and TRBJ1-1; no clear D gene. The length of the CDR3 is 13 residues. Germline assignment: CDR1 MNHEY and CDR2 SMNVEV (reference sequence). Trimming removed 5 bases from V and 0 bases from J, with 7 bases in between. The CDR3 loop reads CASSPDMNTEAFF. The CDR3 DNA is TGTGCCAGCAGTCCCGACATGAACACTGAAGCTTTCTTT.

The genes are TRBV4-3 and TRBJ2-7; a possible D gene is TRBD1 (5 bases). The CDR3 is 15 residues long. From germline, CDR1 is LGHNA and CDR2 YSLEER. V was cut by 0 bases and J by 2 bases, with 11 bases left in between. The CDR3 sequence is CASSQDDSVAYEQYF. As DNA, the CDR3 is TGCGCCAGCAGCCAAGATGACAGTGTCGCCTACGAGCAGTACTTC.

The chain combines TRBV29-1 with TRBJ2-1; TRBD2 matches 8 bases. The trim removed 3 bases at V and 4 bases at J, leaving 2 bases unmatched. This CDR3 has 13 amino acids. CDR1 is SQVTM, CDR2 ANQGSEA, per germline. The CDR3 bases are TGCAGCGTTGATGAGCGGGGGTACAATGAGCAGTTCTTC. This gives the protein CSVDERGYNEQFF.

CDR3 protein: CSVNGQGGSYGYTF. The DNA of the CDR3 is TGCAGCGTGAACGGACAGGGCGGAAGCTATGGCTACACCTTC. The chain joins TRBV29-1 to TRBJ1-2; 8 nucleotides match TRBD1. The CDR3 has 14 residues. Germline lookup yields CDR1 SQVTM and CDR2 ANQGSEA. V shed 6 bases and J 4 bases; nucleotides not matched to a gene: 10.

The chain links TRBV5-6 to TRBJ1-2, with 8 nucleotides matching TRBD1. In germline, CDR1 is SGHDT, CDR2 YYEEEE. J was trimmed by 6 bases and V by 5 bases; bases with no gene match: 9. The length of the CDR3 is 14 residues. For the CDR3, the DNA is TGTGCCAGCAGATGGACAGGGTCCGGGGATGGCTACACCTTC. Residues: CASRWTGSGDGYTF.

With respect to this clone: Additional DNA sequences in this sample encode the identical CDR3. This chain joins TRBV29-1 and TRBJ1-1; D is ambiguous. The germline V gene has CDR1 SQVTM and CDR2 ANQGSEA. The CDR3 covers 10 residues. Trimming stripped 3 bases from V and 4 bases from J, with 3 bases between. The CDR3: CSVEGTEAFF. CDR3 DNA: TGCAGCGTTGAGGGCACTGAAGCTTTCTTT. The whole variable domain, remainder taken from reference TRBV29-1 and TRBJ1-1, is SAVISQKPSRDICQRGTSLTIQCQVDSQVTMMFWYRQQPGQSLTLIATANQGSEATYESGFVIDKFPISRPNLTFSTLTVSNMSPEDSSIYLCSVEGTEAFFGQGTRLTVV.

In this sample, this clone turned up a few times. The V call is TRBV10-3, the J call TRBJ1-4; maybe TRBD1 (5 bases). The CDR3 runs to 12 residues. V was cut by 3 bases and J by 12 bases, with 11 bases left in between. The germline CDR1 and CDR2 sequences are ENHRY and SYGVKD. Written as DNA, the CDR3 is TGTGCCATCAGTGACCCGGGACTACAACTGTTTTTT. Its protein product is CAISDPGLQLFF.

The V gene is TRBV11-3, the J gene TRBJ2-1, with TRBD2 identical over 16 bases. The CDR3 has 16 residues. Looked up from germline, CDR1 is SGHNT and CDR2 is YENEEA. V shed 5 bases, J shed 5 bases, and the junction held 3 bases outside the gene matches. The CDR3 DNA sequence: TGTGCCAGCAGCGGGACTAGCGGGGGGGAACACAATGAGCAGTTCTTC. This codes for CASSGTSGGEHNEQFF. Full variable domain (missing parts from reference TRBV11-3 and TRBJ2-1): EAGVVQSPRYKIIEKKQPVAFWCNPISGHNTLYWYLQNLGQGPELLIRYENEEAVDDSQLPKDRFSAERLKGVDSTLKIQPAELGDSAVYLCASSGTSGGEHNEQFFGPGTRLTVL.

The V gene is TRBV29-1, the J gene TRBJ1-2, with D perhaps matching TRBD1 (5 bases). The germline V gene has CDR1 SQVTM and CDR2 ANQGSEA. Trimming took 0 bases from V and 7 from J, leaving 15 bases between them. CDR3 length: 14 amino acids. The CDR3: CSVEDGLGGGGYTF. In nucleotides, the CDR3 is TGCAGCGTTGAAGATGGGCTCGGGGGTGGTGGCTACACCTTC.